Sequencing of this T cell receptor (beta chain) was carried out in a study of blood T cell repertoires in COVID-19. Study as a whole: Spain, Italy and the United States supplied samples that represented acute and convalescent COVID-19. Sources were T cells, B-cell-depleted T cells, or PBMCs; the material itself was cDNA or gDNA.

As processed by the authors: Amplification with reference gene primers provided the estimates of nucleated cell counts. Profiled with immunoSEQ multiplex PCR; TCRdb holds only in-frame clones, not every one. V and J calls and clone size follow that table, whereas D and trimming were derived from the DNA. Counted here are about 28,000 clones, roughly 88% occurring once; the ten biggest clones make up approximately 6.2%. Sequences were obtained from peripheral blood. This sequence originates from a human donor in a cohort sampled during active COVID-19.

The CDR3 sequence: CASSQVLAEPSQYF. CDR3 bases: TGCGCCAGCAGCCAAGTACTCGCGGAGCCGTCCCAGTACTTC. The gene calls are TRBV4-1 and TRBJ2-5; no clear D. CDR3 size: 14 residues. V was trimmed by 1 base and J by 9 bases, leaving 15 bases between them. The V gene's germline CDR1 is MGHRA and CDR2 YSYEKL.